The sequence of this TCR beta chain was determined in a study of breast tumors, draining lymph nodes, adjacent tissues (dated by TCRdb to the mid-2010s). Turning to the overall study: TCR beta repertoires were compared across tumor, adjacent nontumor tissue and axillary lymph nodes obtained from breast cancer patients. In human breast cancer, the study set out to assess how tumor, surrounding tissue and draining lymph node repertoires relate to one another and whether T cells might be exchanged between them. Study-wide findings and limitations: The data were judged consistent with most tumor T cells deriving from the lymph node and then expanding within tumor tissue. In luminal-like breast cancer, tumor and nontumor tissue repertoires resembled each other significantly more than in basal-like breast cancer. The conclusion that tumor T cells originate in lymph nodes was presented as consistent with a hypothesis rather than as directly demonstrated. Tumors showed preferential V and J gene usage, and their T-cell repertoire diversity fell below that of lymph nodes yet above that of nontumor tissue.

This clonotype was observed many times. The clone's antigen remains unknown. Per-nucleotide qualities are absent, and no much larger clonotype sits a single base away. The CDR3, cysteine through phenylalanine, is 12 amino acids long. Only the CDR3 part of the read is kept: 36 bases, read in frame from the first base. The germline V gene sets CDR1 to MNHEY and CDR2 to SVGAGI. V is reduced by 5 bases and J by 5 bases, leaving a spacing of 10 bases between them. Lymph node samples came from the axillary draining lymph nodes of breast cancer patients. Instrument used: Illumina HiSeq 2000. Multiplex PCR amplification was used to generate the TCR beta chain libraries. The amplified TCR beta chain products were analyzed by high-throughput sequencing. The public reads were quality trimmed at Q25 with fastp and then assembled into clones with MiXCR by TCRdb, keeping productive beta chains. Entries are consolidated by CDR3 protein sequence, retaining the most common genes and DNA. Counted in this sample were about 230,000 distinct CDR3 sequences; less than 40% of them appeared once. 1.3% to 1.5% of the sample belongs to the ten largest clones.

This chain is built from TRBV6-5 and TRBJ2-7; TRBD2 could be the D gene, as 5 bases match. Sequences were obtained from axillary lymph node tissue. The sequence was collected from a female donor with breast cancer. Some clones in this sample may be carry-over from other donors' samples. The CDR3 corresponds to CASSPAGDEQYF. The DNA sequence is as follows: TGTGCCAGCAGTCCCGCCGGGGACGAGCAGTACTTC.